This TCR beta chain was retrieved from a study of vaccination effects on CD4 cells after COVID-19. The authors isolated CD4+ T cells after less than eleven days of culture. Regarding the study as a whole: Clones arising from infection and from vaccination showed marked clonal contraction late after vaccination.

TCRdb's copy holds only in-frame clones and misses some; the assay was immunoSEQ multiplex PCR. The sample consists of tens of thousands of clones, 72% of them appearing once. About this clone: Its antigen is not identified.

The CDR3 runs to 14 residues. The V and J ends lost 1 base and 5 bases respectively, with 9 bases between them. Germline lookup yields CDR1 SNHLY and CDR2 FYNNEI. V usage is TRBV2 and J usage is TRBJ1-5, with D unresolved. The source of this sequence is a human donor who had a prior SARS-CoV-2 infection. The source material was CD4+ T cells from PBMCs cultured without peptide, sampled before COVID-19 vaccination. This CDR3 is CASSEENIDQPQHF. The CDR3 DNA is TGTGCCAGCAGTGAAGAGAACATCGATCAGCCCCAGCATTTT.